Below, one T cell receptor (beta chain) is given with its context. Its antigen is still unknown. The data were obtained in a study of blood T cells in healthy people across ages. Study findings and constraints: Because donor CMV status was unknown, expanded clonotype changes were possibly confounded.

Aged about 6 to 95, donors were systemically healthy Caucasians from Russia. Then a second PCR, running about 7 to 11 cycles, was carried out with a sample-barcoded 5' primer and a J-beta primer mix. TCRdb analysed the 5' RACE reads with MiXCR anew, one entry per CDR3 protein. The sample has about a million distinct CDR3 sequences; approximately 49% are singletons. The V gene end was trimmed by 2 bases and the J gene end by 4 bases; junction bases not matched to a gene: 8. The germline CDR1 and CDR2 sequences are DFQATT and SNEGSKA (reference sequence). The CDR3 covers 14 residues. This receptor was identified in a man aged 25 to 40 in good health. Sample: blood. The gene calls are TRBV20-1 and TRBJ2-7, with TRBD1 matching 7 bases. In DNA, the CDR3 is TGCAGTGCTAGATCCACCGACAGGGCTTACGAGCAGTACTTC. Its protein product is CSARSTDRAYEQYF.